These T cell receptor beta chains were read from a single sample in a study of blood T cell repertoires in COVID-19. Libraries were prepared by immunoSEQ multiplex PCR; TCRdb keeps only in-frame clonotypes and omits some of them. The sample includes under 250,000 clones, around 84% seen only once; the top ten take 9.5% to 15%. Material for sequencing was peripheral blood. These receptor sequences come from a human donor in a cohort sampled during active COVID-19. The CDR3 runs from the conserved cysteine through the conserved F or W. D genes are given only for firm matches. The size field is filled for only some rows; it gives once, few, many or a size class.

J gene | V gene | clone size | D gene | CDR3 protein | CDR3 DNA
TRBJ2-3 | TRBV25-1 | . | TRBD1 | CASSAGQGNTDTQYF | TGTGCCAGCAGTGCGGGACAGGGGAATACAGATACGCAGTATTTT
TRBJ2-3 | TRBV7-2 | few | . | CASSLSHDRTDTQYF | TGTGCCAGCAGCTTATCCCACGACAGGACAGATACGCAGTATTTT
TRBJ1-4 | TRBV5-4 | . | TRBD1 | CASSLGVTGGTEKLFF | TGTGCCAGCAGCCTGGGCGTGACAGGGGGCACTGAAAAACTGTTTTTT
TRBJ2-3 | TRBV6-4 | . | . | CASKEDRNTDTQYF | TGTGCCAGCAAAGAGGACAGAAACACAGATACGCAGTATTTT
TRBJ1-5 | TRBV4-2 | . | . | CASSPEQGSYQPQHF | TGTGCCAGCAGCCCGGAGCAGGGATCCTATCAGCCCCAGCATTTT
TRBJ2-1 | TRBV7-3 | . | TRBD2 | CASSYLAGKQFF | TGTGCCAGCAGCTACCTAGCGGGGAAGCAGTTCTTC
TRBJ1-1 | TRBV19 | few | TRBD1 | CASSKGDRGGVNTEAFF | TGTGCCAGTAGTAAAGGGGACAGGGGAGGGGTGAACACTGAAGCTTTCTTT
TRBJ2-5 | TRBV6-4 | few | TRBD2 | CASSVTSGGEETQYF | TGTGCCAGCAGTGTGACTAGCGGGGGAGAGGAGACCCAGTACTTC
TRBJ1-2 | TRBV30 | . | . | CAWSFGGGLDGYTF | TGTGCCTGGAGTTTTGGGGGCGGGCTGGATGGCTACACCTTC
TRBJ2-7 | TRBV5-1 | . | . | CASSLGTEEYF | TGCGCCAGCAGCCTGGGGACTGAGGAGTACTTC
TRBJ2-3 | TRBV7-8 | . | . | CASSLGRTTDTQYF | TGTGCCAGCAGCTTAGGAAGGACAACAGATACGCAGTATTTT
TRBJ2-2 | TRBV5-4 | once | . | CASSSPQNTGELFF | TGTGCCAGCAGCTCCCCCCAGAACACCGGGGAGCTGTTTTTT
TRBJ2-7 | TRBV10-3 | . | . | CAISESAYEQYF | TGTGCCATCAGTGAGTCCGCCTACGAGCAGTACTTC
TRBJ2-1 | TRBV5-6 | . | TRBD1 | CASSTQGGNNEQFF | TGTGCCAGCAGCACACAGGGGGGAAACAATGAGCAGTTCTTC
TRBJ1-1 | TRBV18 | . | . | CASSPRRGANTEAFF | TGTGCCAGCTCACCCCGAAGGGGCGCGAACACTGAAGCTTTCTTT
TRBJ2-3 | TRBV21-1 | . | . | CASSNRQGKVPDTQYF | TGTGCCAGCAGCAATCGGCAGGGGAAGGTCCCAGATACGCAGTATTTT
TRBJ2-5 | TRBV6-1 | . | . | CASSETLQETQYF | TGTGCCAGCAGTGAGACACTTCAAGAGACCCAGTACTTC
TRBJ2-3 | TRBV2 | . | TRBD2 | CASGLAGGHATDTQYF | TGTGCCAGCGGACTAGCGGGGGGCCATGCCACAGATACGCAGTATTTT
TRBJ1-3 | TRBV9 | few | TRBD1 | CASSGGQGPGNTIYF | TGTGCCAGCAGCGGAGGACAGGGACCTGGAAACACCATATATTTT
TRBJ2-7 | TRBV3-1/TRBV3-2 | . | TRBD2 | CASSPPGTSSYEQYF | TGTGCCAGCAGCCCGCCCGGGACTAGTTCCTACGAGCAGTACTTC
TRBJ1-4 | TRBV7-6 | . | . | CASTPWESGGEKLFF | TGTGCCAGCACCCCCTGGGAGTCGGGGGGGGAAAAACTGTTTTTT
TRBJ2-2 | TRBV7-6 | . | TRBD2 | CASSPGTSGTGELFF | TGTGCCAGCAGCCCCGGGACTAGCGGGACCGGGGAGCTGTTTTTT
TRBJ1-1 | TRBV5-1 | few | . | CASSSKTVNTEAFF | TGCGCCAGCAGCTCGAAAACAGTGAACACTGAAGCTTTCTTT
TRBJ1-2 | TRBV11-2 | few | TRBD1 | CAIPRTGRYGYTF | TGTGCCATTCCTCGGACAGGGCGGTATGGCTACACCTTC
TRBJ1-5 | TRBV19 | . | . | CASSIDRGGHNQPQHF | TGTGCCAGTAGTATAGATCGCGGCGGCCACAATCAGCCCCAGCATTTT
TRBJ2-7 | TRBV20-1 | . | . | CSVSRAYEQYF | TGCAGTGTGAGCAGGGCCTACGAGCAGTACTTC
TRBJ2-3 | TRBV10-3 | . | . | CAISESAATDTQYF | TGTGCCATCAGTGAGTCAGCCGCAACAGATACGCAGTATTTT
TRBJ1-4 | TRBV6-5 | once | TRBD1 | CASRPSGTGLEKLFF | TGTGCCAGCCGACCCTCCGGGACAGGGCTTGAAAAACTGTTTTTT
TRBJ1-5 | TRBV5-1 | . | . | CASSLGGRDQPQHF | TGCGCCAGCAGCTTAGGAGGGCGTGATCAGCCCCAGCATTTT
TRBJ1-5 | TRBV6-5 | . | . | CASSYAAGPQHF | TGTGCCAGCAGTTACGCGGCTGGGCCCCAGCATTTT
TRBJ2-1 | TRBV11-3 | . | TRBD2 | CASSLGPSGSSYNEQFF | TGTGCCAGCAGCTTAGGCCCTAGCGGGAGCTCCTACAATGAGCAGTTCTTC
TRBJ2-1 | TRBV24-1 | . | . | CATSDSFDSSYNEQFF | TGTGCCACCAGTGATTCTTTTGACAGCTCCTACAATGAGCAGTTCTTC
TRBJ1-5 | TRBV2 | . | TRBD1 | CASSGQGSNQPQHF | TGTGCCAGCAGTGGACAGGGTAGCAATCAGCCCCAGCATTTT
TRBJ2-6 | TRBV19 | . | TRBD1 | CASSIGGTAGANVLTF | TGTGCCAGTAGTATAGGTGGGACAGCTGGGGCCAACGTCCTGACTTTC
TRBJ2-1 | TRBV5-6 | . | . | CASSWRDTGWVNEQFF | TGTGCCAGCAGTTGGAGGGATACAGGCTGGGTGAATGAGCAGTTCTTC
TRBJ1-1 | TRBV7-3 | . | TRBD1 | CASSLQRTGRAFF | TGTGCCAGCAGCTTACAGAGGACAGGGCGGGCTTTCTTT
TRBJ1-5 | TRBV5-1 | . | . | CASSLGGSQGNQPQHF | TGCGCCAGCAGCTTGGGAGGGAGCCAAGGCAATCAGCCCCAGCATTTT
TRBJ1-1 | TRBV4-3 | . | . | CASSPGAPDTEAFF | TGCGCCAGCAGTCCTGGGGCGCCAGACACTGAAGCTTTCTTT
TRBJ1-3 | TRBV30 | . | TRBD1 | CAWSTGAGNTIYF | TGTGCCTGGAGCACAGGGGCTGGAAACACCATATATTTT
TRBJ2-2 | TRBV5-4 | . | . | CASSLGGDDTGELFF | TGTGCCAGCAGCTTGGGGGGAGACGACACCGGGGAGCTGTTTTTT
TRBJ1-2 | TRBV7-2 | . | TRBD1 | CASSSTLDRGYGYTF | TGTGCCAGCAGCTCAACCCTGGACAGGGGATATGGCTACACCTTC
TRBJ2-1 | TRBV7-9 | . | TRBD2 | CASSGDYNSNEQFF | TGTGCCAGCAGCGGGGACTACAATAGCAATGAGCAGTTCTTC
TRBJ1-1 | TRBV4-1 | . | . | CASSRSEEGTEAFF | TGCGCCAGCAGCAGGAGCGAGGAGGGAACTGAAGCTTTCTTT
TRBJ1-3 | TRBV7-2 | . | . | CASSLGQSSSGNTIYF | TGTGCCAGCAGCTTGGGCCAGTCCTCCTCTGGAAACACCATATATTTT
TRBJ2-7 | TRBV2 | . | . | CASSPDRRGSEQYF | TGTGCCAGCTCTCCGGACAGAAGAGGGAGCGAGCAGTACTTC
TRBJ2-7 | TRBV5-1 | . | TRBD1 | CASRFRGSYEQYF | TGCGCCAGCAGGTTCAGGGGGTCCTACGAGCAGTACTTC
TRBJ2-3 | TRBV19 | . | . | CASSIPAGFTTDTQYF | TGTGCCAGTAGTATCCCGGCAGGGTTCACCACAGATACGCAGTATTTT
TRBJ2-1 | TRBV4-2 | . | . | CASSQGMGGPYNEQFF | TGTGCCAGCAGCCAAGGCATGGGGGGTCCCTACAATGAGCAGTTCTTC
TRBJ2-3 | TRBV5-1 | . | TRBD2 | CASSGDGTSGGRNTQYF | TGCGCCAGCAGCGGGGACGGGACTAGCGGGGGCCGAAATACGCAGTATTTT
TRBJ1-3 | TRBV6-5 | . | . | CASSRQASGNTIYF | TGTGCCAGCAGCCGACAAGCCTCTGGAAACACCATATATTTT
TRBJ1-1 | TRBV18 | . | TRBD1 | CASSPMEGAGTEAFF | TGTGCCAGCTCACCAATGGAGGGGGCAGGGACTGAAGCTTTCTTT
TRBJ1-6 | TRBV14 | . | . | CASSQVRGYNSPLHF | TGTGCCAGCAGCCAAGTAAGGGGGTATAATTCACCCCTCCACTTT
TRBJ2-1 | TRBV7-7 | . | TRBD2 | CASSTSGRGNEQFF | TGTGCTAGCAGTACTAGCGGGAGGGGTAATGAGCAGTTCTTC